What follows are 17 T cell receptor beta chains derived from one specimen sequenced in a study of CD8 T cells in Susac syndrome. When the RNA was reverse transcribed, random hexamers were used with an input of about 0.5 to 1 ug. Using its own MiXCR run on the immunoSEQ multiplex PCR reads, TCRdb lists one record per CDR3 protein. The sample has 180,000 or so distinct CDR3 sequences; about 96% are singletons. The material sequenced was CD4+ T cells from PBMCs. The receptors stem from a human donor with multiple sclerosis.

The chain has TRBV18 and TRBJ2-7, with unresolved D. Germline V gives CDR1 KGHSH, CDR2 LQKENI. This CDR3 comprises 15 residues. Trimming stripped 2 bases from V and 3 bases from J, with 14 bases between. The CDR3 DNA is TGTGCCAGCTCACCAGCTAGTAAGGGAATCTACGAGCAGTACTTC. This encodes CASSPASKGIYEQYF.

The chain uses TRBV24-1 and TRBJ2-5, with 7 bases that match TRBD1. Looked up from germline, CDR1 is KGHDR and CDR2 is SFDVKD. The CDR3 loop spans 12 amino acids. V trimming: 9 bases; J trimming: 4 bases; junction bases outside the gene matches: 4. The chain's CDR3 is CATAQGPETQYF. In nucleotides, the CDR3 is TGTGCCACCGCACAGGGGCCAGAGACCCAGTACTTC.

This clonotype was picked up one time. CDR3 in amino acids: CASSPGPIYGYTF. For the CDR3, the DNA is TGCGCCAGCAGCCCGGGACCGATCTATGGCTACACCTTC. This chain uses TRBV5-1 with TRBJ1-2; tentatively, D is TRBD1 (5 bases). The CDR3 consists of 13 residues. Deletions cut 4 bases from V and 4 bases from J, with 11 bases between. Per germline, CDR1 SGHRS and CDR2 YFSETQ.

The V call is TRBV29-1, the J call TRBJ1-1; a possible D gene is TRBD1 (6 bases). Between the trimmed V and J ends, which lost 7 bases and 2 bases, there was a span of 20 bases. The CDR3 runs to 15 residues. CDR1 and CDR2 from the germline V gene are SQVTM and ANQGSEA. This CDR3 is CSARPRTEVNTEAFF. CDR3 nucleotides: TGCAGCGCCCGACCCCGGACAGAAGTAAACACTGAAGCTTTCTTT.

The V call is TRBV27, the J call TRBJ2-5, with D possibly being TRBD1 (6 bases). From germline, CDR1 is MNHEY and CDR2 SMNVEV (reference sequence). The CDR3 extends over 14 amino acids. V gave up 5 bases and J gave up 5 bases, with 15 bases separating them. The CDR3 loop reads CASSTDRWRETQYF. In DNA, the CDR3 is TGTGCCAGCAGTACTGACAGGTGGAGGGAGACCCAGTACTTC.

The V gene is TRBV3-1, the J gene TRBJ2-6; 9 positions match TRBD1. CDR1 LGHDT and CDR2 YNNKEL come from the germline V gene (reference sequence). This CDR3 is 17 amino acids long. V dropped 0 bases and J dropped 4; count of bases not matched to a gene: 4. The CDR3 sequence: CASSQEGTGSGANVLTF. CDR3 in DNA: TGTGCCAGCAGCCAAGAAGGGACAGGGTCCGGGGCCAACGTCCTGACTTTC.

The rearrangement joins TRBV9 to TRBJ2-7; 9 nucleotides line up with TRBD2. Germline values: CDR1 SGDLS, CDR2 YYNGEE. The ends lost 3 bases at V and 6 bases at J; junction bases unmatched: 13. The CDR3 is 16 residues long. The CDR3 sequence: CASSGTADSGGSEQYF. The DNA of the CDR3 is TGTGCCAGCAGCGGGACTGCGGATAGCGGGGGTTCCGAGCAGTACTTC.

This chain uses TRBV29-1 with TRBJ1-2; D is uncertain. Looked up from germline, CDR1 is SQVTM and CDR2 is ANQGSEA. There are 14 residues in the CDR3. V was trimmed by 3 bases and J by 5 bases, leaving 16 bases between them. The CDR3 DNA is TGCAGCGTTGACCCAGGTGGGCTTGGTTATGGCTACACCTTC. Protein sequence: CSVDPGGLGYGYTF.

The chain carries TRBV6-5 and TRBJ2-1, with 8 bases lining up with TRBD2. Germline CDR1 reads MNHEY; CDR2 reads SVGAGI. This CDR3 contains 14 residues. After removal of 9 bases from V and 4 bases from J, the junction contained 8 bases not matched to a gene. CDR3: CASWEAGAYNEQFF. CDR3 DNA: TGTGCCAGTTGGGAAGCGGGAGCTTACAATGAGCAGTTCTTC.

This sequence joins TRBV7-2 and TRBJ1-1; D may be TRBD1 (6 bases). The CDR3 consists of 17 residues. Trimming removed 1 base at V and 4 bases at J, with 19 bases between. The germline V gene has CDR1 SGHTA and CDR2 FQGNSA. This chain's CDR3 is CASSLGGPGGRGTEAFF. The CDR3 DNA sequence: TGTGCCAGCAGCTTAGGCGGGCCGGGGGGCCGGGGCACTGAAGCTTTCTTT. The full variable domain, its missing parts supplied by reference TRBV7-2 and TRBJ1-1, is GAGVSQSPSNKVTEKGKDVELRCDPISGHTALYWYRQSLGQGLEFLIYFQGNSAPDKSGLPSDRFSAERTGGSVSTLTIQRTQQEDSAVYLCASSLGGPGGRGTEAFFGQGTRLTVV.

This CDR3 reads CASSLWHSSYEQYF. The CDR3 DNA is TGTGCCAGCAGTTTATGGCACAGCTCCTACGAGCAGTACTTC. V and J are TRBV12-3 or TRBV12-4 and TRBJ2-7; D not resolved. The germline V and J ends were trimmed by 2 bases and 0 bases, with 8 bases remaining between them. The CDR3 runs 14 residues.

This sequence joins TRBV30 and TRBJ2-1; D might be TRBD2 (6 bases). The germline V and J ends were trimmed by 5 bases and 9 bases, with 17 bases remaining between them. The CDR3 spans 13 residues. The germline gives CDR1 GTSNPN, CDR2 SVGIG (reference sequence). CDR3 protein: CAWDRDFGGEQFF. The CDR3, as DNA: TGTGCCTGGGACCGGGACTTTGGAGGTGAGCAGTTCTTC.

The V call is TRBV14, the J call TRBJ2-2, with D tentatively TRBD1 (6 bases). The length of the CDR3 is 15 residues. V dropped 0 bases and J dropped 5 bases, with 10 bases sitting between them. The germline CDR1 and CDR2 sequences are SGHDN and FVKESK. The CDR3 spells CASSQDTGWTGELFF. CDR3 nucleotide sequence: TGTGCCAGCAGCCAAGACACAGGGTGGACCGGGGAGCTGTTTTTT.

The V gene is TRBV27, the J gene TRBJ1-2; D call uncertain. The V gene's germline CDR1 is MNHEY and CDR2 SMNVEV (reference sequence). CDR3 length: 13 amino acids. Trimming cost V 3 bases and J 1 base, with 6 bases left between them. CDR3 nucleotide sequence: TGTGCCAGCAGTTTCAGGCTTAACTATGGCTACACCTTC. Translating gives CASSFRLNYGYTF.

V usage is TRBV18 and J usage is TRBJ1-5; TRBD1 matches 7 bases. Germline V gene lookup returns CDR1 KGHSH and CDR2 LQKENI. CDR3 length: 15 residues. Trimming took 1 base from V and 3 from J; bases not matched to a gene: 3. The CDR3 sequence is CASSPHRGNNQPQHF. The CDR3 DNA reads as TGTGCCAGCTCACCACACAGGGGCAACAATCAGCCCCAGCATTTT.

The chain combines TRBV18 with TRBJ1-2; D is undetermined. Germline-derived CDR1 and CDR2 are KGHSH and LQKENI. Trimming removed 3 bases at V and 3 bases at J, with 2 bases between. CDR3 size: 11 residues. DNA of the CDR3: TGTGCCAGCTCACCGGACTATGGCTACACCTTC. It yields the protein CASSPDYGYTF.

The chain combines TRBV10-3 with TRBJ2-7; tentatively, D is TRBD1 (5 bases). CDR1 is ENHRY and CDR2 is SYGVKD in the germline V gene. V shed 2 bases and J shed 2 bases, with 7 bases lying between them. The CDR3 has 13 residues. The CDR3 region has the DNA TGTGCCATCAGTGAGGCAGGGCCCTACGAGCAGTACTTC. Translation: CAISEAGPYEQYF.